Listed below are T cell receptor beta chains from one sample, sequenced in a study of T cell changes during pregnancy in multiple sclerosis. Profiled with immunoSEQ multiplex PCR; TCRdb holds only in-frame clones, not every one. The table includes 35,000 to 50,000 clones, just under 95% detected once. The sequences come from CD4+ T cells from peripheral blood mononuclear cells, collected in the first trimester of pregnancy. The receptors here all came from a female donor with multiple sclerosis, enrolled in a pregnancy study. The CDR3 runs from the conserved cysteine through the conserved F or W. Fields, in order: clone size, D gene, V gene, J gene, CDR3 length, CDR3 DNA, CDR3 protein. A D gene is named only where the DNA matches it firmly. The size entry is marked missing in some rows and otherwise reads once, few, many or a size class.

-	-	TRBV25-1	TRBJ1-2	13	TGTGCCAGCAGTGCGGCCGGGAGATATGGCTACACCTTC	CASSAAGRYGYTF
-	-	TRBV7-8	TRBJ2-5	15	TGTGCCAGCAGCTTAGGTTTCGGACTAAGAAAGACCCAGTACTTC	CASSLGFGLRKTQYF
-	TRBD2	TRBV5-1	TRBJ2-3	16	TGCGCCAGCAGCTTCCGTAGCGGGAGAGGGCCAGATACGCAGTATTTT	CASSFRSGRGPDTQYF
-	TRBD1	TRBV27	TRBJ2-2	15	TGTGCCAGCAGCCGGGACAGGGGGCGGCCCGGGGAGCTGTTTTTT	CASSRDRGRPGELFF
-	TRBD1	TRBV7-6	TRBJ2-2	15	TGTGCCAGCAGCTTTGCGACAGGGGGCACCGGGGAGCTGTTTTTT	CASSFATGGTGELFF
-	-	TRBV10-3	TRBJ2-5	12	TGTGCCATCAGCCACCCTGAGGGCCGCCAGTACTTC	CAISHPEGRQYF
-	-	TRBV6-5	TRBJ2-2	16	TGTGCCAGCAGTTACCATAGCGGAACGAACACCGGGGAGCTGTTTTTT	CASSYHSGTNTGELFF
-	TRBD1	TRBV25-1	TRBJ1-3	15	TGTGCCAGCAGTCAACAGGGGATCTCTGGAAACACCATATATTTT	CASSQQGISGNTIYF
-	-	TRBV4-1	TRBJ1-4	13	TGCGCCAGCAGCACCCGAACCAGTGAAAAACTGTTTTTT	CASSTRTSEKLFF
-	TRBD2	TRBV9	TRBJ2-7	15	TGTGCCAGCAGCCTCGGTAGCGGGGGACCCTACGAGCAGTACTTC	CASSLGSGGPYEQYF
-	TRBD1	TRBV2	TRBJ2-7	16	TGTGCCAGCAGTGAAGCGCTTAGGACAGGTGCCTACGAGCAGTACTTC	CASSEALRTGAYEQYF
-	-	TRBV27	TRBJ1-1	13	TGTGCCAGCAGTATGCGGGAAGACACTGAAGCTTTCTTT	CASSMREDTEAFF
-	TRBD1	TRBV5-6	TRBJ2-5	14	TGTGCCAGCAGCTCTATTGACAGGGCCGAGACCCAGTACTTC	CASSSIDRAETQYF
-	-	TRBV5-8	TRBJ2-4	16	TGTGCCAGCAGCTCATTAGCGGCCAAAGCCAAAAACATTCAGTACTTC	CASSSLAAKAKNIQYF
-	-	TRBV7-9	TRBJ2-6	19	TGTGCCAGCAGCCTTCTAACTGGACAGCCAAAATCTGGGGCCAACGTCCTGACTTTC	CASSLLTGQPKSGANVLTF
-	TRBD1	TRBV11-2	TRBJ1-1	12	TGTGCCAGCAGCCCAGGGGGACTTGAAGCTTTCTTT	CASSPGGLEAFF
-	-	TRBV27	TRBJ1-2	14	TGTGCCAGCAGTTTCCGGGAGTCCTCCTATGGCTACACCTTC	CASSFRESSYGYTF
-	TRBD2	TRBV2	TRBJ2-3	14	TGTGCCAGCAGGCTAGCGGGAGGGCCGAATACGCAGTATTTT	CASRLAGGPNTQYF
-	-	TRBV19	TRBJ1-1	16	TGTGCCAGTAGTGACCCGGGGGGATCGAGGAACACTGAAGCTTTCTTT	CASSDPGGSRNTEAFF
-	-	TRBV6-5	TRBJ2-1	11	TGTGCCAGCGGCATTTACAATGAGCAGTTCTTC	CASGIYNEQFF
-	TRBD1	TRBV28	TRBJ1-1	13	TGTGCCACCCGGGACAGGAAGGACACTGAAGCTTTCTTT	CATRDRKDTEAFF
-	TRBD1	TRBV28	TRBJ2-5	14	TGTGCCAGCAGTCTTACAGGGGGCGCAGAGACCCAGTACTTC	CASSLTGGAETQYF
-	TRBD2	TRBV6-5	TRBJ2-7	16	TGTGCCAGCAGTTTTAATAGGATAGCGGGAACCTACGAGCAGTACTTC	CASSFNRIAGTYEQYF
-	TRBD2	TRBV11-3	TRBJ2-3	14	TGTGCCAGCAGCGGGACTAGCGGGAGCGATACGCAGTATTTT	CASSGTSGSDTQYF
-	-	TRBV27	TRBJ2-5	15	TGTGCCAGCAGTCTTACCCCGGACATCCAAGAGACCCAGTACTTC	CASSLTPDIQETQYF
-	TRBD1	TRBV10-3	TRBJ1-4	16	TGTGCCATCAGTGAGTCGAGGGCAGGGGGAAATGAAAAACTGTTTTTT	CAISESRAGGNEKLFF
-	TRBD1	TRBV5-1	TRBJ1-1	14	TGCGCCAGCAGCTGGGGGGACAGGGTACCCGAAGCTTTCTTT	CASSWGDRVPEAFF
-	TRBD2	TRBV5-1	TRBJ2-2	19	TGCGCCAGCAGCTCCCCGGCGGGGCTAGCGGGAGTAAGGACCGGGGAGCTGTTTTTT	CASSSPAGLAGVRTGELFF
once	-	TRBV5-1	TRBJ2-1	16	TGCGCCAGCGGAGCGAGGCTCCTAAGCTCCTACAATGAGCAGTTCTTC	CASGARLLSSYNEQFF
-	TRBD2	TRBV5-1	TRBJ2-5	16	TGCGCCAGCAGCCCCGGTGGAGCGGGAGCCCAAGAGACCCAGTACTTC	CASSPGGAGAQETQYF
-	TRBD1	TRBV19	TRBJ2-1	15	TGTGCCAGTGGGCCCGACAGGGGGCTGTACAATGAGCAGTTCTTC	CASGPDRGLYNEQFF
-	-	TRBV28	TRBJ1-5	15	TGTGCCAGCAGCCTGGGGGGGTATAGCAATCAGCCCCAGCATTTT	CASSLGGYSNQPQHF
-	-	TRBV27	TRBJ2-3	13	TGTGCCAGCAGAAAGGCAGGGACAGATACGCAGTATTTT	CASRKAGTDTQYF
-	TRBD2	TRBV7-8	TRBJ2-7	15	TGTGCCAGCAGCCCACCGGGACTAGCATCCTACGAGCAGTACTTC	CASSPPGLASYEQYF
-	-	TRBV5-1	TRBJ2-2	13	TGCGCCAGCAGCTTGGGGCTCACCGGGGAGCTGTTTTTT	CASSLGLTGELFF
-	-	TRBV14	TRBJ2-7	13	TGTGCCAGCAGCCACTACACCAGGGGAGATCAGTACTTC	CASSHYTRGDQYF